This paragraph reports one T cell receptor beta chain. The record originates from a study of blood T cell repertoires in COVID-19. The wider study: T cells, B-cell-depleted T cells, or PBMCs supplied cDNA or gDNA.

The authors' processing: Quantification of nucleated cells was approximated via reference gene primer amplification. TCRdb's copy holds only in-frame clones and misses some; the assay was immunoSEQ multiplex PCR. That table gives V, J and clone size, and the DNA gave D and trimming. The repertoire consists of under 200,000 clones, with around 85% occurring once and the leading ten covering approximately 9.4%. V was pared by 5 bases and J by 7 bases, with 15 bases between. Germline values: CDR1 SGHDN, CDR2 FVKESK. The CDR3 consists of 13 residues. Source material: peripheral blood. The chain has TRBV14 and TRBJ2-7; D possibly corresponds to TRBD1 (6 bases). The clonotype was recovered from a woman older than 75 with acute or convalescent COVID-19. The CDR3 protein is CASSVLGAREQYF. CDR3 nucleotide sequence: TGTGCCAGCAGCGTTTTGGGGGCCAGGGAGCAGTACTTC.